These 26 T cell receptor beta chains originate from one sample sequenced in a study of CD8+ T cells in alopecia areata. Noted treatment: oral pan-JAK inhibitor, 5-10 mg twice daily. Isolated RNA was reverse transcribed into cDNA used as the sequencing template. Profiling relied on immunoSEQ multiplex PCR, and the TCRdb table lists in-frame clones only, not all of them. The sample records around 190,000 clones, roughly 64% being singletons. This specimen was CD4+ T cells sorted from blood, taken at week 4, from a patient treated with tofacitinib. The receptors come from a human donor with alopecia areata.

The chain uses TRBV5-1 and TRBJ1-1; D gene ambiguous. Trimming took off 0 bases at V and 1 base at J, with 10 bases between the two ends. Germline V gene data show CDR1 as SGHRS and CDR2 as YFSETQ. The CDR3 runs to 15 residues. CDR3 in amino acids: CASSLVFGRNTEAFF. The CDR3 DNA reads as TGCGCCAGCAGCTTGGTTTTCGGGCGGAACACTGAAGCTTTCTTT.

The chain is built from TRBV6-5 and TRBJ2-6; no firm D call. This CDR3 has 13 residues. The V end was cut by 8 bases, the J end by 2 bases, with 7 bases between. The V gene's germline CDR1 is MNHEY and CDR2 SVGAGI. CDR3 amino acids: CASYPAGANVLTF. The CDR3 DNA follows: TGTGCCAGCTATCCAGCTGGGGCCAACGTCCTGACTTTC.

The rearrangement joins TRBV2 to TRBJ1-2, with 7 bases aligning to TRBD1. Germline assignment: CDR1 SNHLY and CDR2 FYNNEI. The trim removed 2 bases at V and 8 bases at J, leaving 5 bases unmatched. CDR3 length: 13 residues. This CDR3 is CASSEWQGDGYTF. CDR3 in DNA: TGTGCCAGCAGTGAATGGCAGGGGGACGGCTACACCTTC.

The V call is TRBV15, the J call TRBJ2-6, with D possibly matching TRBD1 (6 bases). CDR3 length: 17 amino acids. V was cut by 7 bases and J by 0 bases, with 16 bases left in between. Germline CDR1 and CDR2: LNHNV and YYDKDF (reference sequence). CDR3 residues: CATKHRDTYSGANVLTF. CDR3 in DNA: TGTGCCACCAAACATCGGGACACTTACTCTGGGGCCAACGTCCTGACTTTC.

The CDR3 DNA sequence: TGTGCCAGTAGTTTCGAGAGCCCTCCTTTAAACATTCAGTACTTC. As protein: CASSFESPPLNIQYF. The chain combines TRBV19 with TRBJ2-4; D gene unclear. V was shortened by 5 bases and J by 6 bases, with 17 bases between the two germline ends. The CDR3 extends over 15 amino acids. Germline loops: CDR1 LNHDA, CDR2 SQIVND (reference sequence).

The rearrangement links TRBV6-6 to TRBJ2-1, with 7 bases matching TRBD2. The CDR3 is made up of 14 amino acids. Germline CDR1 is MNHNY and CDR2 is SVGAGI (reference sequence). J lost 9 bases, V lost 5 bases, and 10 bases had no gene match. The CDR3 DNA sequence: TGTGCCAGCAGTCCCTTTATGGGGGGGAGTGAGCAGTTCTTC. This gives the protein CASSPFMGGSEQFF.

The table lists this clone with a few counts. This sequence joins TRBV5-4 and TRBJ1-1; D possibly corresponds to TRBD1 (5 bases). Trimming shortened V by 1 base and J by 3 bases, and 10 bases separated the two germline ends. Germline lookup yields CDR1 SGHNT and CDR2 YYREEE (reference sequence). The length of the CDR3 is 14 residues. CDR3 DNA sequence: TGTGCCAGCAGCTTGATTGGGGGTGACACTGAAGCTTTCTTT. Residues: CASSLIGGDTEAFF.

This clone appeared a few times. The V and J genes are TRBV25-1 and TRBJ1-1; 9 positions agree with TRBD1. The CDR3 is 13 residues long. The ends lost 4 bases at V and 4 bases at J; junction bases unmatched: 1. The germline V gene encodes CDR1 MGHDK and CDR2 SYGVNS. The DNA for the CDR3 is TGTGCCAGCAGTGTGACAGGGGGCACTGAAGCTTTCTTT. Encoded protein: CASSVTGGTEAFF.

CDR3 sequence: CASSQDLLAGGLSTDTQYF. The CDR3 region has the DNA TGTGCCAGCAGCCAAGATCTACTAGCGGGGGGGCTGAGCACAGATACGCAGTATTTT. The J gene is TRBJ2-3, the V gene TRBV4-2, with TRBD2 matching over 13 bases. After removal of 0 bases from V and 0 bases from J, the junction contained 6 bases not matched to a gene. Germline-derived CDR1 and CDR2 are LGHNA and YNFKEQ. CDR3 length equals 19 residues.

This CDR3 reads CASSLNRGGGETQYF. CDR3 bases: TGCGCCAGCAGCCTAAACAGGGGTGGAGGAGAGACCCAGTACTTC. The V call is TRBV4-3, the J call TRBJ2-5, with TRBD1 identical over 7 bases. The V segment lost 4 bases and the J segment 4 bases; nucleotides outside the gene matches: 9. This CDR3 spans 15 amino acids. The germline gives CDR1 LGHNA, CDR2 YSLEER.

There are a few counts of this clone. This rearrangement joins TRBV27 to TRBJ1-4; TRBD1 is a possible D gene (5 bases). Germline CDR1 MNHEY, CDR2 SMNVEV (reference sequence). The CDR3 is made up of 14 amino acids. V shed 7 bases and J shed 8 bases, with 17 bases lying between them. In DNA form, the CDR3 reads TGTGCCAGCAAGCGCCTCCAGGGAGGGGAAAAACTGTTTTTT. Translation gives CASKRLQGGEKLFF.

The chain joins TRBV2 to TRBJ2-3; 9 bases line up with TRBD2. The CDR3 is 16 residues long. V lost 7 bases and J lost 1; bases outside the gene matches: 9. Looked up from germline, CDR1 is SNHLY and CDR2 is FYNNEI. In DNA form, the CDR3 reads TGTGCCAGCACCAAAGGGAGCGGGGGGCGCACAGATACGCAGTATTTT. It translates to CASTKGSGGRTDTQYF.

The gene calls are TRBV9 and TRBJ1-1; D is unresolved. The germline gives CDR1 SGDLS, CDR2 YYNGEE. CDR3 length: 13 residues. The ends were cut back, 0 bases at V and 1 base at J, with 4 bases in the middle. The CDR3 region has the DNA TGTGCCAGCAGCGTAGAGCCGAACACTGAAGCTTTCTTT. Residues: CASSVEPNTEAFF.

V and J are TRBV2 and TRBJ2-1; D is perhaps TRBD2 (5 bases). Germline lookup yields CDR1 SNHLY and CDR2 FYNNEI. The germline V and J ends were trimmed by 2 bases and 10 bases, with 24 bases remaining between them. This CDR3 contains 17 residues. This CDR3 reads CASSESGGTVGLREQFF. CDR3 coding DNA: TGTGCCAGCAGTGAATCCGGAGGCACCGTAGGTCTGAGGGAGCAGTTCTTC.

The genes are TRBV4-1 and TRBJ1-3; D ambiguous. Germline V lookup: CDR1 MGHRA, CDR2 YSYEKL. CDR3 length equals 14 residues. Trimming cost V 1 base and J 6 bases, with 10 bases left between them. For the CDR3, the DNA is TGCGCCAGCAGCCAAGGGAATCGCGAAAACACCATATATTTT. It specifies CASSQGNRENTIYF.

This clone has just a few counts. J is TRBJ2-2 and V is TRBV29-1; D may be TRBD1 (6 bases). Germline V gives CDR1 SQVTM, CDR2 ANQGSEA. The V end was cut by 7 bases, the J end by 7 bases, with 16 bases between. This CDR3 region has 13 residues. The CDR3, as DNA: TGCAGCGCCTCCGGGACAATAAACGGGGAGCTGTTTTTT. This codes for CSASGTINGELFF.

The chain combines TRBV6-5 with TRBJ2-3, with D unresolved. Germline V CDR1 and CDR2: MNHEY, SVGAGI. Trimming removed 0 bases at V and 0 bases at J, with 7 bases between. The CDR3 totals 15 residues. The DNA of the CDR3 is TGTGCCAGCAGTTACTCTGGCAGAAGCACAGATACGCAGTATTTT. This translates into CASSYSGRSTDTQYF.

This chain connects TRBV5-6 to TRBJ1-2, with TRBD1 matching over 8 bases. The length of the CDR3 is 14 residues. The germline V gene has CDR1 SGHDT and CDR2 YYEEEE. J lost 4 bases, V lost 0 bases, and 2 bases had no gene match. The CDR3 region has the DNA TGTGCCAGCAGCTTGGGGACAGGGCCCTATGGCTACACCTTC. Translated, it gives CASSLGTGPYGYTF.

This clone occurred a few times. The chain joins TRBV12-5 to TRBJ2-5, with 13 bases fitting TRBD2. J gave up 4 bases and V 0 bases, and 26 bases lay outside the gene matches. This CDR3 region has 24 residues. The V gene's germline CDR1 is LGHNT and CDR2 FRNRAP. CDR3 DNA sequence: TGTGCTAGTGGTTTGGTTTTGATAGGGGGACTAGCGGGGAGGGCGTCTGGGGAGCGAGAGACCCAGTACTTC. Encoded protein: CASGLVLIGGLAGRASGERETQYF.

The chain is built from TRBV29-1 and TRBJ1-2; D is undetermined. Per germline, CDR1 SQVTM and CDR2 ANQGSEA. Trimming shortened V by 1 base and J by 5 bases, and 11 bases separated the two germline ends. CDR3 length equals 13 residues. The CDR3 DNA follows: TGCAGCGTTGAAGGAGAAGGACGGTATGGCTACACCTTC. Amino acids: CSVEGEGRYGYTF.

The CDR3 here is CASSQDTTAGGNQPQHF. CDR3 coding DNA: TGCGCCAGCAGCCAAGATACGACGGCAGGTGGCAATCAGCCCCAGCATTTT. The genes are TRBV4-3 and TRBJ1-5, with unresolved D. CDR1 is LGHNA and CDR2 is YSLEER in the germline V gene. V was clipped by 0 bases and J by 2 bases, with 14 bases between them. CDR3 length: 17 amino acids.

This clone was seen once. The chain joins TRBV27 to TRBJ2-7; TRBD1 agrees at 9 bases. Germline V lookup: CDR1 MNHEY, CDR2 SMNVEV (reference sequence). There are 18 residues in the CDR3. The trim removed 3 bases at V and 2 bases at J, leaving 14 bases unmatched. The DNA of the CDR3 is TGTGCCAGCAGTTTTTTCCGTTTCGGACAGGGGCTTCCCTACGAGCAGTACTTC. Its protein product is CASSFFRFGQGLPYEQYF.

The rearrangement uses TRBV25-1 and TRBJ1-5; TRBD1 aligns across 8 bases. J gave up 3 bases and V 6 bases, and 4 bases lay outside the gene matches. Germline CDR1 MGHDK, CDR2 SYGVNS. The CDR3 is made up of 14 amino acids. The CDR3 bases are TGTGCCAGCAGCGGACAGGGTTTCAATCAGCCCCAGCATTTT. It is translated as CASSGQGFNQPQHF. The complete variable domain, with remaining parts taken from reference TRBV25-1 and TRBJ1-5, reads EADIYQTPRYLVIGTGKKITLECSQTMGHDKMYWYQQDPGMELHLIHYSYGVNSTEKGDLSSESTVSRIRTEHFPLTLESARPSHTSQYLCASSGQGFNQPQHFGDGTRLSIL.

The table lists this clone with a few counts. The genes are TRBV30 and TRBJ2-7; D ambiguous. V was pared by 0 bases and J by 7 bases, with 13 bases between. Germline CDR1 reads GTSNPN; CDR2 reads SVGIG (reference sequence). The CDR3 contains 13 residues. CDR3 amino acids: CAWSVPPRWEQYF. The CDR3 bases are TGTGCCTGGAGTGTACCTCCGAGGTGGGAGCAGTACTTC.

The chain employs TRBV9 and TRBJ1-2, with unresolved D. Germline CDR1 reads SGDLS; CDR2 reads YYNGEE. The V end lost 4 bases, the J end lost 8 bases, and 15 bases lay between the germline ends. The CDR3 loop spans 13 amino acids. CDR3 bases: TGTGCCAGCAGCCTCGGACCCCGTGAGGGCTACACCTTC. This gives the protein CASSLGPREGYTF.

The chain couples TRBV5-4 to TRBJ2-3; 10 positions agree with TRBD2. The V gene's germline CDR1 is SGHNT and CDR2 YYREEE (reference sequence). The CDR3 length is 15 residues. The V and J ends lost 7 bases and 1 base, in that order; junction bases with no gene match: 6. In DNA, the CDR3 is TGTGCCAGCCACGAAGGACTAGCGGGCACAGATACGCAGTATTTT. Protein sequence: CASHEGLAGTDTQYF.